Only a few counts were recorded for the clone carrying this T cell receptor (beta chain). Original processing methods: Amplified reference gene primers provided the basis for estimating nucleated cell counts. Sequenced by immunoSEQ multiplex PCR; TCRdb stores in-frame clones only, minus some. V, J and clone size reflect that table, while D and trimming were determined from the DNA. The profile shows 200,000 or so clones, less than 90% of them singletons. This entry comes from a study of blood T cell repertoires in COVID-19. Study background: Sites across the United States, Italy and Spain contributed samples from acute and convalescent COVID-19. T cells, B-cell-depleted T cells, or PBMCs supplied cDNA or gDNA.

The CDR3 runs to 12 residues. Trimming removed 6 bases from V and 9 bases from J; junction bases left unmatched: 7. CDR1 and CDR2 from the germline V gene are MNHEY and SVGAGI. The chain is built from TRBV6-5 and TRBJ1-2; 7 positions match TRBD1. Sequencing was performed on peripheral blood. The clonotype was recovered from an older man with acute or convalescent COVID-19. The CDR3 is CASRDDRDRYTF. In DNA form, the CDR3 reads TGTGCCAGCAGGGACGACAGGGATCGCTACACCTTC.